The rows below give T cell receptor beta chains drawn from one sample of a study of early T cells in non-severe SARS-CoV-2 infection. TCRdb reanalysed the 5' RACE reads using MiXCR and keeps one entry per CDR3 protein. The table records approximately 90,000 distinct CDR3 sequences, over 9.5% of them present only once. The material sequenced was whole blood, taken at baseline. The origin of the receptors is an adult who was a healthcare worker with PCR-confirmed SARS-CoV-2 infection or an uninfected control (not recorded which). The conserved cysteine and the conserved F or W are not part of the CDR3 here. The order of the fields is CDR3 protein, J gene, V gene.

CDR3 protein: ASSLFRAEGNEKLF
J gene: TRBJ1-4
V gene: TRBV7-9

CDR3 protein: ASSLDAVTEAF
J gene: TRBJ1-1
V gene: TRBV5-1

CDR3 protein: ASSLTGTITEAF
J gene: TRBJ1-1
V gene: TRBV7-9

CDR3 protein: ASSRTGLGSSYNSPLH
J gene: TRBJ1-6
V gene: TRBV12-3/TRBV12-4

CDR3 protein: ASSFLTGADTQY
J gene: TRBJ2-3
V gene: TRBV28

CDR3 protein: AIRRRLAGDWPDTQY
J gene: TRBJ2-3
V gene: TRBV10-3

CDR3 protein: ASSPGVPIGNQPQH
J gene: TRBJ1-5
V gene: TRBV28

CDR3 protein: ASSQERTSPLGNEQF
J gene: TRBJ2-1
V gene: TRBV4-1

CDR3 protein: ASSGPYNEQF
J gene: TRBJ2-1
V gene: TRBV10-2

CDR3 protein: ASTARPAGRKNTEAF
J gene: TRBJ1-1
V gene: TRBV25-1

CDR3 protein: ASSGWGSETPEAF
J gene: TRBJ1-1
V gene: TRBV2

CDR3 protein: ASSFDGYTGELF
J gene: TRBJ2-2
V gene: TRBV12-3/TRBV12-4

CDR3 protein: ASSGATDTQY
J gene: TRBJ2-3
V gene: TRBV6-1

CDR3 protein: ASSERRGLTDTQY
J gene: TRBJ2-3
V gene: TRBV2

CDR3 protein: SASDMGNTEAF
J gene: TRBJ1-1
V gene: TRBV20-1

CDR3 protein: SVVRTGIYEQY
J gene: TRBJ2-7
V gene: TRBV29-1

CDR3 protein: SARVLGTGNDYGYT
J gene: TRBJ1-2
V gene: TRBV20-1

CDR3 protein: ASSLDGNIQY
J gene: TRBJ2-4
V gene: TRBV5-4

CDR3 protein: ASRSGRGVGEQF
J gene: TRBJ2-1
V gene: TRBV12-3/TRBV12-4

CDR3 protein: ASSPRSQINEKLF
J gene: TRBJ1-4
V gene: TRBV18